This TCR beta chain appears in the sequencing data of a study of neoadjuvant anti-PD-1 for oral cavity cancer (dated by TCRdb to 2020 to 2023). Broadly, across the study: Before curative-intent surgical resection, most patients were given three to four biweekly doses of nivolumab at 3 mg/kg. A fourth nivolumab dose was given around day 43 to patients without progression, and definitive surgical resection was performed in those patients on days 50-56. Responders were defined as patients with complete response, partial response or stable disease by RECIST 1.1; non-responders were defined as patients with progression. The parent correlative cohort included approximately twelve patients, with a 33% response rate. Study-wide conclusions, independent of this receptor: Only a few patients per response group were included in the TCR analyses, and larger cohorts for validation were called for by the authors. Higher pretreatment blood Treg/Th17 ratios correlated with higher pretreatment blood TCRbeta clonality and lower post-treatment tumor TCRbeta clonality. Within PBMCs, T cell clonality (Gini index) was significantly higher in non-responders than responders after neoadjuvant nivolumab.

The time point label, read with the paper, signifies: before neoadjuvant nivolumab. None of the patients had received prior systemic or radiation treatment, and all were newly diagnosed with stage II-IVA oral cavity squamous cell carcinoma. The cohort consisted of patients with HPV-negative, locally advanced oral cavity squamous cell carcinoma. No culture maintenance or expansion was done, as the peripheral blood mononuclear cells went straight to analysis. The samples were obtained from a longitudinal correlative study of a single-arm phase II trial testing neoadjuvant nivolumab in oral cavity squamous cell carcinoma. Subject-matched pre- and post-treatment PBMCs and tumors from three responders and three non-responders underwent genomic DNA-based TCRbeta sequencing. Peripheral blood mononuclear cells were drawn once before nivolumab treatment and a second time after treatment, when surgery took place. The Maxwell RSC DNA from Cells kit was used to extract genomic DNA from PBMCs.

For deep sequencing, each PBMC sample was run in six replicates, with libraries mostly built from about 0.45 ug of input genomic DNA. TCRbeta libraries were prepared with the immunoSEQ hsTCRbeta kit according to the manufacturer's instructions. The finished libraries were brought together in one pool at about 2.8 nM, which was then read using an Illumina NovaSeq 6000 S4 flow cell. As for the authors' bioinformatics: The immunoSEQ Analyzer was used for raw data preprocessing and quality control. The analysis was limited to productive rearrangements, and each clonotype was defined by a unique CDR3 amino acid sequence. Repertoire clonality was estimated as the Gini-Simpson index, computed with the R package tcR. Student's t test was used to compare Gini indices, and Pearson correlation was used to assess associations with tumor size change. TCRdb mirrors the immuneACCESS table, restricted to in-frame sequences. Some clones are absent from its copies; in checked studies, under half trace to an unresolved V gene, and the reason for the others is unknown. V, J and clone size are those of that table, while D and trimming were read from the DNA. In this sample the table shows approximately 83,000 clones, about 80% of which occur a single time. The ten largest clones represent about 3.4% of the sample.

A word on this clone: Its target antigen remains unknown. It has no much larger one-base neighbor in the sample; base qualities were not kept.

Trimming costs V 8 bases and J 0 bases, and their ends lie 11 bases apart. The CDR1 and CDR2 encoded by the germline V gene (reference sequence) are MNHNY and SVGAGI. The CDR3 starts with the cysteine, ends with the phenylalanine, and has 14 residues. The DNA shown is the 42-base CDR3, in frame from base 1. The source of this sequence is a person aged 40 to 85 with oral cavity squamous cell carcinoma. The V and J genes are TRBV6-6 and TRBJ2-1; confidence is insufficient to name the D gene. Sequenced here: PBMCs, sampled before nivolumab (anti-PD-1) treatment. The base sequence is TGTGCCAGCTCCAGTCGGACCTCCTACAATGAGCAGTTCTTC. Translated, it gives CASSSRTSYNEQFF.